A single T cell receptor (beta chain) is shown here with its context. The antigen it recognizes is unknown. No base-level quality is on record; no much larger clone is a single base apart. CDR1 SQVTM and CDR2 ANQGSEA were looked up in the germline V gene. From its cysteine to its phenylalanine, the CDR3 spans 14 amino acids. Just the 42-base CDR3 DNA is kept, in frame starting at base 1. Compared with germline, V lacks 6 bases and J lacks 4 bases; bases without a gene match: 10. These data originate in a study of cytomegalovirus exposure and HLA in healthy donors (dated by TCRdb to the late 2010s). Broadly, across the study: An earlier analysis of fewer than 750 of the donors reported about 260 Gb of sequence data and 100 million to 120 million unique TCR beta sequences obtained from around 170 million T cells. The study profiled the T cell repertoires of around 700 subjects by immunosequencing and related them to cytomegalovirus serostatus. In addition to the first cohort of about 650 subjects, a separate validation cohort of 130 or so different subjects was used. Both class I and class II loci were covered by HLA typing, at four-digit resolution. In a later genetic analysis, genome-wide SNP genotypes for about three fifths of the roughly 670 donors were used, and that subset was treated as a discovery cohort. Typing coverage varied by locus: 629-630 donors for A, B, C, DRB1 and DQB1; roughly 560 for DQA1; nearly 610 for DPA1; roughly 450 for DPB1. To decide whether each TCR beta V gene segment behaved as functional or pseudogenic, an earlier analysis of 587 of the donors relied on high-throughput TCR beta sequencing. The study was designed to test whether signatures of past pathogen exposure could be identified by cataloging public T cell receptors. To study patterns of TCR occurrence, a later analysis re-analyzed previously published TCR beta repertoires from several hundred donors and added high-resolution HLA genotyping. Across around 400 genotyped donors of the cohort, an average of approximately 200,000 unique TCR beta nucleotide sequences per donor were sequenced, and roughly 17% of those sequences were non-productive. Of the roughly 410 genotyped donors, less than 90% were placed in the genetic ancestry cluster associated with self-reported Caucasian donors. An early release covering over 500 HLA-typed donors comprised roughly 300 gigabases of sequencing data and 85 million to 100 million unique TCR sequences. The study combined high-throughput TCR immunosequencing, statistical association of individual TCRs with disease status, and machine learning to predict cytomegalovirus infection status. Every repertoire in the discovery cohort had been generated on one and the same sequencing platform. Because of strong linkage in the cohort, five DR-DQ haplotypes were treated as single units for association and clustering. Donor age, sex, ethnicity and CMV serostatus were collected together with the repertoire data. In the later analysis, no new phenotypic data were used to find candidate immune exposures; instead, reliance was placed on TCR beta sequences and their occurrence across donors.

On the study overall, not on this receptor specifically: A later analysis found that HLA-associated TCR beta chains were more clonally expanded and had lower generation probabilities than equally common non-associated chains. The presence/absence analyses assumed that sequencing depth was roughly uniform across donors, and that assumption may not be true. A later genetic analysis associated a missense DCLRE1C variant with V-gene and J-gene trimming of TCR beta chains, and an independent cohort replicated the association. According to a later analysis, parvovirus B19, influenza, CMV and Epstein-Barr virus appeared linked to several top co-occurrence clusters. A group of highly shared sequence variants was considered likely to be a technical artifact of the sequencing pipeline. A further reported finding was that TCR beta sequences accurately predicted the HLA-A and HLA-B alleles for most subjects in the first cohort. A later analysis associated 15,000 to 20,000 TCR beta sequences with specific HLA alleles at a false discovery rate of 0.05. Because counts were too low, roughly 18 rarely observed V segments, including chromosome 9 orphons, were left out of the earlier analysis of a few hundred of the donors. For the cohort, immune exposure information was limited to CMV serostatus. In the study, roughly 160 TCR beta chains were listed as associated with cytomegalovirus. In a later genetic analysis, fewer N-insertions in productive TCRs were reported among donors in an Asian-associated ancestry cluster than the roughly 700-donor mean. Strong co-occurrence of HLA alleles, especially DR and DQ, made assigning TCR associations to individual alleles difficult. The cohort was sequenced for TCR beta chains only, and without alpha or paired-chain data the features that could be detected were limited. Most TCR sequences were observed very rarely across donors, whereas some public TCRs were present in many individuals. In both the original and validation cohorts, the classifier was reported to diagnose cytomegalovirus status with high specificity and sensitivity. In a later analysis, TCR association rates were found to vary across HLA loci, with the most associated TCRs seen for DRB1 alleles and the fewest for HLA-C alleles. According to a later analysis, most CMV-associated TCR beta chains appeared to be HLA-restricted, and the HLA associations seemed to be driven largely by CMV exposure. Because HLA typing was unavailable for some donors at each locus, only the typed subset was used in association tests. In vitro tests confirmed that a few of the cytomegalovirus-associated TCR beta chains recognize cytomegalovirus antigens. Linkage disequilibrium might explain the correlated functional status among segregating V segments, but an unknown experimental factor could not be ruled out. It was suggested by the authors that the approach could potentially be generalized to other disease states and immunological phenotypes. Some IMGT-functional V segments, including TRBV6-2 and TRBV6-3, could not be told apart with the 87-base-pair reads, so those segments were excluded. In an earlier analysis of around 500 of the donors, most TCR beta V segments appeared in productive rearrangements about 87% or about 30% of the time, broadly matching IMGT annotations.

Receptor amplification or capture employed the immunoSEQ multiplex PCR assay. For the multiplex PCR, a mixture combining 60 forward primers for TCR Vbeta segments and 13 reverse primers for TCR Jbeta segments was used. The CDR3 region of rearranged TCR beta genes was amplified from genomic DNA with a multiplex PCR assay. Amplified TCR beta libraries were sequenced as 87-base-pair reads on the Illumina HiSeq System. As for how the authors treated the data: Across the 700 or so repertoires, a later analysis counted about 81 million unique TCR beta chains, roughly 11 million of which were shared by at least two donors. To remove PCR and sequencing errors, raw reads were error-corrected and collapsed into unique sequences using a nearest-neighbor algorithm that merged closely related sequences. To assign V, D and J gene segments, CDR3 sequences were aligned to IMGT reference sequences. For a sequence to be retained, at least a six-nucleotide match to both a V gene segment and a J gene segment was required. A rearrangement counted as productive if the CDR3 had no stop codons and remained in frame with V and J, and every other rearrangement counted as non-productive. Following IMGT convention, CDR3 was defined as the stretch from the second conserved V-encoded cysteine up to the conserved J-encoded phenylalanine. The earlier analysis of roughly 590 of the donors excluded any sequence lacking an unambiguous match to a single V gene segment. An earlier analysis of a few hundred of the donors called V segments functional above 56.7% productive rearrangements and segregating when the between-donor standard deviation exceeded 5%. A statistical classification framework was developed to diagnose cytomegalovirus status using the catalog of TCR beta chain sequences. In a later analysis, V and J genes were assigned by comparing TCR nucleotide sequences against IMGT/GENE-DB human TR gene sequences. The TCRdist pipeline was used in a later analysis to assign CDR3 sequences and most-parsimonious VDJ recombination scenarios. In a later analysis, every TCR beta chain was defined by the combination of its CDR3 amino acid sequence and its V-gene family, and reads without a unique V-gene family were dropped. As a way to deal with suspected cross-contamination and a sequencing artifact, a later analysis dropped 592 nucleotide sequences that were highly shared and had low generation probability. In a later analysis, a clonal expansion index was calculated for each public chain from normalized within-repertoire ranks of inferred template counts. In a later analysis, generation probabilities were computed with a VDJ recombination model fitted to out-of-frame rearrangements, and the resulting probabilities were checked against IGoR. In a later analysis, TCR-TCR, TCR-HLA and TCR-CMV co-occurrence was scored with hypergeometric tests, and a repertoire-size bias correction was applied to TCR pairs. To estimate false discovery rates, a later analysis permuted the HLA or CMV assignments 20 times. In a later analysis, co-occurring TCRs were grouped using DBSCAN, and TCRdist sequence similarity was added for clustering within HLA-allele-positive subsets. Co-occurrence clustering excluded repertoires with fewer than 30,000 or more than 120,000 public chains, plus five with anomalous nucleotide sharing. Imported from immuneACCESS, the table was reduced by TCRdb to in-frame sequences with V and J called. These copies leave out some clones; in studies compared against another copy, an unresolved V gene accounts for under half, and the cause of the remainder is not known. V, J and clone size are those of that table, while D and trimming were read from the DNA. A total of roughly 240,000 clones appear in this sample, more than 75% of them only once. The ten top clones hold 5.4% of the sample.

The cohort comprised around 690 healthy bone marrow donors. At the time of sampling, all cohort members were nominally healthy, though unrecorded immune exposures were likely present. The donor was CMV seropositive and was included in the group of some 290 seropositive cohort members. Each donor provided a peripheral blood sample, and peripheral blood mononuclear cells were used for TCR beta sequencing. Genomic DNA extraction from the blood cell samples was performed with the Qiagen DNeasy Blood Extraction Kit. This sequence uses TRBV29-1 and TRBJ2-5, with 8 bases matching TRBD1. The source material was PBMCs. The source of this sequence is a woman aged 40 to 55 in good health and CMV-seropositive. The CDR3: CSVQGSGGRETQYF. DNA sequence: TGCAGCGTCCAGGGTTCAGGGGGCCGAGAGACCCAGTACTTC.